Presented here are 4 T cell receptor beta chains from one specimen sequenced in a study of metastatic and nonmetastatic thyroid tumors. TCRdb re-clonotyped the PCR reads through MiXCR. The top ten hold more than 9% of the sample, which has about 40,000 clones, less than 35% seen once. No patient received treatment before thyroid surgery. Material for sequencing was blood. These receptors were taken from a male donor with papillary thyroid cancer or a benign thyroid nodule (not recorded which). Some clones in this sample may be carry-over from other donors' samples.

The V and J genes are TRBV5-1 and TRBJ2-1; 8 bases fit TRBD1. The ends lost 4 bases at V and 1 base at J; junction bases unmatched: 10. Germline V gene data show CDR1 as SGHRS and CDR2 as YFSETQ. The CDR3 sequence is 17 residues long. CDR3 sequence (DNA): TGCGCCAGCAGCACTAAACTCGACAGGGGTTCCTACAATGAGCAGTTCTTC. This gives the protein CASSTKLDRGSYNEQFF.

This clone was seen a handful of times. The rearrangement uses TRBV2 and TRBJ1-1; D is unresolved. Per the germline V gene, CDR1 is SNHLY and CDR2 is FYNNEI. The CDR3 loop spans 14 amino acids. V was cut by 6 bases and J by 1 base, with 12 bases left in between. DNA for the CDR3: TGTGCCAGCAGGAGGACTACGGGGAACACTGAAGCTTTCTTT. As protein: CASRRTTGNTEAFF.

This clone turned up a few times. Germline is not matched at one junction end, which may reflect a read error. Other nucleotide sequences from this sample produce the same CDR3. This chain connects TRBV6-1 to TRBJ2-7, with 11 nucleotides matching TRBD1. Germline V gene sequence: CDR1 MNHNS, CDR2 SASEGT. The CDR3 runs to 14 residues. CDR3 sequence (DNA): TGTGCCAGCAGCGCCGGGACAGGGGGGTACGAGCAATACTTC. This codes for CASSAGTGGYEQYF.

The table lists this clone with a few counts. The CDR3 DNA is TGTGCCAGCCAGGGGGATCCCACCGTCACAGATACGCAGTATTTT. This gives the protein CASQGDPTVTDTQYF. J is TRBJ2-3 and V is TRBV6-1, with 7 bases fitting TRBD1. Germline V gene data show CDR1 as MNHNS and CDR2 as SASEGT. Trimming at V came to 8 bases and at J to 2 bases, leaving 10 bases not matched to a gene. CDR3 length: 15 residues.